This T cell receptor (beta chain) was identified in a study of shared clonotypes between healthy human individuals. On this clone: What it binds is unknown.

This CDR3 has 18 residues. Trimming at V came to 3 bases and at J to 2 bases, leaving 10 bases not matched to a gene. CDR1 and CDR2 from the germline V gene are SGHNT and YYREEE (reference sequence). Data came from immunoSEQ multiplex PCR; TCRdb stores just in-frame clones and leaves some out. The sample shows 530,000 or so clones, 75% to 80% of them seen only once. There were only Caucasian adults among the donors, and all lived in Nashville, Tennessee. General study results and limits: There were few donors, and this limited the genetic and exposure-history diversity represented.

V and J are TRBV5-4 and TRBJ2-1; 11 bases map to TRBD2. Specimen: PBMCs. This sequence was found in a woman aged 40 to 50 in good health. Some clones in this sample may be carry-over from other donors' samples. CDR3 coding DNA: TGTGCCAGCAGCTCGAATCCTAGCGGGAGGACTACCTACAATGAGCAGTTCTTC. Its protein is CASSSNPSGRTTYNEQFF.